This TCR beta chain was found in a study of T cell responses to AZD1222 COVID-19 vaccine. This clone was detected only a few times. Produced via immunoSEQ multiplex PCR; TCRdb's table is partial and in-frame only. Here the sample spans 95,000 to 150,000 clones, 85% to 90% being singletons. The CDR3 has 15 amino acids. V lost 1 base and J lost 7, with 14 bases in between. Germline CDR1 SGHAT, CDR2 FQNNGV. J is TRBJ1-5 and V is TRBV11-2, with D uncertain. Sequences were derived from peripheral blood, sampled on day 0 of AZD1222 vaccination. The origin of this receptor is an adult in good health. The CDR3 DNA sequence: TGTGCCAGCAGCTTAGGGCCGGAGGGCGGACAGCCCCAGCATTTT. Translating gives CASSLGPEGGQPQHF.